One and the same sample provided the 17 T cell receptor beta chains below, sequenced in a study of cytomegalovirus exposure and HLA in healthy donors. Produced via immunoSEQ multiplex PCR; TCRdb's table is partial and in-frame only. The table lists 120,000 or so clones, roughly 89% of them singletons. Sequencing input: PBMCs. All receptors derive from a woman aged 18-29 years in good health and CMV-seronegative.

This clone was observed a single time. V and J are TRBV28 and TRBJ1-5, with 7 bases identical to TRBD1. The CDR3 covers 12 residues. CDR1 and CDR2 from the germline V gene are MDHEN and SYDVKM. J gave up 8 bases and V 7 bases, and 5 bases lay outside the gene matches. CDR3 region: CASIGGGKPQHF. CDR3 sequence (DNA): TGTGCCAGCATAGGAGGGGGCAAGCCCCAGCATTTT.

The chain recombines TRBV7-2 with TRBJ1-1; D is unclear. The germline V gene encodes CDR1 SGHTA and CDR2 FQGNSA. V shed 3 bases and J shed 0 bases, with 8 bases lying between them. CDR3 length equals 14 residues. This CDR3 is CASSLFPMNTEAFF. DNA for the CDR3: TGTGCCAGCAGCTTGTTCCCCATGAACACTGAAGCTTTCTTT.

The chain uses TRBV19 and TRBJ1-5; 8 bases match TRBD1. The V gene end was trimmed by 9 bases and the J gene end by 6 bases; junction bases not matched to a gene: 10. Germline V gene lookup returns CDR1 LNHDA and CDR2 SQIVND (reference sequence). This CDR3 comprises 14 residues. In DNA, the CDR3 is TGTGCCAGCACTGGGGACAGGTGGAGTCAGCCCCAGCATTTT. Protein sequence: CASTGDRWSQPQHF.

The rearrangement links TRBV6-5 to TRBJ2-5, with D perhaps TRBD1 (6 bases). The CDR3 loop spans 14 amino acids. Germline CDR1 is MNHEY and CDR2 is SVGAGI. V lost 8 bases to trimming and J lost 9 bases, with 22 bases between them. The DNA for the CDR3 is TGTGCCAGCGGACGCAACAGGGTACCCCTGGCCCAGTACTTC. This codes for CASGRNRVPLAQYF.

The chain is built from TRBV6-5 and TRBJ1-2; 11 nucleotides agree with TRBD1. V trimming: 7 bases; J trimming: 6 bases; junction bases outside the gene matches: 1. Germline V lookup: CDR1 MNHEY, CDR2 SVGAGI. The CDR3 loop spans 12 amino acids. CDR3 sequence reads: CASTGQGDGYTF. The CDR3 region has the DNA TGTGCCAGCACGGGACAGGGGGATGGCTACACCTTC.

The rearrangement uses TRBV11-2 and TRBJ2-7, with 9 bases that match TRBD2. Germline V gene sequence: CDR1 SGHAT, CDR2 FQNNGV. This CDR3 region has 15 residues. J gave up 2 bases and V 2 bases, and 4 bases lay outside the gene matches. For the CDR3, the DNA is TGTGCCAGCAGCTTACGAATAGCGGGAGCCTACGAGCAGTACTTC. It translates to CASSLRIAGAYEQYF.

The chain is built from TRBV1 and TRBJ2-5; the DNA was not compared with TRBD2, the D call given in the table. TRBV1 is a pseudogene. The CDR3 extends over 14 amino acids. The CDR3 DNA reads as TGCACCAGCCATTGGGACGGGAGGAGGGAGACCCAGTACTTC. Translating it yields CTSHWDGRRETQYF.

In its sample, this clone was seen once. The chain has TRBV6-4 and TRBJ1-6; the D is unclear. The germline V and J ends were trimmed by 5 bases and 7 bases, with 12 bases remaining between them. Germline lookup yields CDR1 MRHNA and CDR2 SNTAGT. This CDR3 is 14 amino acids long. This CDR3 is CASSTSGENSPLHF. Written as DNA, the CDR3 is TGTGCCAGCAGTACCTCCGGGGAGAATTCACCCCTCCACTTT.

The chain has TRBV27 and TRBJ2-5; 10 nucleotides match TRBD1. Unmatched junction bases numbered 6, after V lost 6 bases and J lost 2 bases. Germline CDR1 reads MNHEY; CDR2 reads SMNVEV (reference sequence). The CDR3 totals 15 residues. The CDR3 bases are TGTGCCAGCAGACAACGACAGGGGGCACAAGAGACCCAGTACTTC. It specifies CASRQRQGAQETQYF.

In this sample, this clone turned up a few times. V usage is TRBV19 and J usage is TRBJ2-7; TRBD1 is a possible D gene (6 bases). Germline values: CDR1 LNHDA, CDR2 SQIVND (reference sequence). V lost 4 bases to trimming and J lost 5 bases, with 18 bases between them. The CDR3 loop spans 15 amino acids. CDR3 DNA sequence: TGTGCCAGTAGTAGTGGTGGCAGGGGACGACACGAGCAGTACTTC. It encodes CASSSGGRGRHEQYF.

V usage is TRBV15 and J usage is TRBJ1-1, with D perhaps matching TRBD1 (5 bases). The V gene lost 0 bases and the J gene lost 6 bases, with 14 bases spanning the gap. CDR3 length: 15 residues. The germline V gene encodes CDR1 LNHNV and CDR2 YYDKDF (reference sequence). The CDR3 reads CATSRDPGTGAEAFF. The CDR3, as DNA: TGTGCCACCAGCAGAGATCCGGGGACGGGGGCTGAAGCTTTCTTT.

This clone was recorded only once. The genes are TRBV2 and TRBJ1-5, with a tentative D call TRBD1 (6 bases). Trimming removed 3 bases at V and 2 bases at J, with 8 bases between. The CDR3 extends over 14 amino acids. The germline gives CDR1 SNHLY, CDR2 FYNNEI. The CDR3 loop is CASSEWTGNQPQHF. The CDR3 DNA follows: TGTGCCAGCAGTGAGTGGACAGGCAATCAGCCCCAGCATTTT.

This clone was recorded only once. The rearrangement links TRBV19 to TRBJ1-5; D is perhaps TRBD1 (6 bases). Germline V lookup: CDR1 LNHDA, CDR2 SQIVND (reference sequence). This CDR3 spans 14 amino acids. V dropped 4 bases and J dropped 2 bases, with 9 bases sitting between them. The CDR3 DNA sequence: TGTGCCAGTAGTACCCGACAGGGCAATCAGCCCCAGCATTTT. Protein: CASSTRQGNQPQHF. Drawing the rest from reference TRBV19 and TRBJ1-5, the complete variable domain is DGGITQSPKYLFRKEGQNVTLSCEQNLNHDAMYWYRQDPGQGLRLIYYSQIVNDFQKGDIAEGYSVSREKKESFPLTVTSAQKNPTAFYLCASSTRQGNQPQHFGDGTRLSIL.

The rearrangement joins TRBV7-6 to TRBJ2-7; maybe TRBD2 (6 bases). Trimming took 0 bases from V and 4 from J, leaving 7 bases between them. The CDR3 consists of 13 residues. The germline V gene encodes CDR1 SGHVS and CDR2 FNYEAQ. The CDR3 nucleotides are TGTGCCAGCAGCTTAGCGGGGGGTTACGAGCAGTACTTC. Translating it yields CASSLAGGYEQYF. Full variable domain (remainder filled in from reference TRBV7-6 and TRBJ2-7): GAGVSQSPRYKVTKRGQDVALRCDPISGHVSLYWYRQALGQGPEFLTYFNYEAQQDKSGLPNDRFSAERPEGSISTLTIQRTEQRDSAMYRCASSLAGGYEQYFGPGTRLTVT.

This chain uses TRBV7-8 with TRBJ2-2; 9 bases are shared with TRBD2. This CDR3 spans 15 amino acids. With 2 bases clipped from V and 4 bases from J, the junction kept 2 bases outside the gene matches. The germline V gene encodes CDR1 SGHVS and CDR2 FQNEAQ. CDR3 sequence: CASSLFSGGTGELFF. The CDR3 coding sequence is TGTGCCAGCAGCTTATTTAGCGGGGGCACCGGGGAGCTGTTTTTT. Looking up the rest from reference TRBV7-8 and TRBJ2-2 gives the full variable domain: GAGVSQSPRYKVAKRGQDVALRCDPISGHVSLFWYQQALGQGPEFLTYFQNEAQLDKSGLPSDRFFAERPEGSVSTLKIQRTQQEDSAVYLCASSLFSGGTGELFFGEGSRLTVL.

The V call is TRBV19, the J call TRBJ1-3; a possible D gene is TRBD1 (5 bases). Germline V gives CDR1 LNHDA, CDR2 SQIVND (reference sequence). The CDR3 is 15 amino acids. V was pared by 6 bases and J by 4 bases, with 16 bases between. CDR3 sequence (DNA): TGTGCCAGTAGGTTAAGGGGTCCCGCGGGAAACACCATATATTTT. Translating it yields CASRLRGPAGNTIYF.

The chain is built from TRBV28 and TRBJ2-3, with D maybe TRBD1 (6 bases). The germline V and J ends were trimmed by 5 bases and 1 base, with 13 bases remaining between them. This CDR3 is built from 15 residues. CDR1 MDHEN and CDR2 SYDVKM come from the germline V gene. This CDR3 is CASSPQGTGTDTQYF. The CDR3 coding sequence is TGTGCCAGCAGTCCCCAGGGGACGGGCACAGATACGCAGTATTTT.